There are a few counts of the clone carrying this TCR beta chain. Its antigen is unknown. The sample belongs to a study of shared clonotypes between healthy human individuals. Study overall: A couple of women and three men aged 18 to 49 made up the donors.

CD45RA+ naive and CD45RA-negative memory subsets were separated from CD4+ cells. For each subset, genomic DNA was distributed in equal portions over several immunoSEQ plates. This table comes from immunoSEQ multiplex PCR, and its TCRdb copy is limited to in-frame clones, with some not included. Among some 2.4 million clones listed, roughly 93% were seen once. With 4 bases removed from V and 6 bases from J, the gap between germline ends came to 10 bases. The CDR3 is 13 amino acids. Germline CDR1 is MNHEY and CDR2 is SMNVEV (reference sequence). Whole-study findings and limits: Sampling was confined to blood; repertoires within tissues likely differ.

The chain joins TRBV27 to TRBJ2-1, with a possible D match to TRBD2 (5 bases). The sample was naive CD4+ T cells from PBMCs. Regarding subset: CD45RA+ positively selected. This clonotype was sampled from a man younger than 30 in good health. Some clones in this sample may be carry-over from other donors' samples. The CDR3 reads CASSSLRGNEQFF. CDR3 nucleotides: TGTGCCAGCAGTTCCCTCCGGGGCAATGAGCAGTTCTTC.